This record looks at one T cell receptor beta chain sequence and its context. The data originate from a study of CD8 T cells in Susac syndrome. Random hexamers primed reverse transcription of about 0.45 to 1 ug RNA. TCRdb reprocessed the immunoSEQ multiplex PCR reads with MiXCR, giving one entry per CDR3 protein. The sample consists of roughly 84,000 distinct CDR3 sequences, 96% of them appearing once. Germline lookup yields CDR1 MGHRA and CDR2 YSYEKL. V shed 2 bases and J shed 3 bases, with 20 bases lying between them. The CDR3 is 18 residues long. Input material: CD8+ T cells from PBMCs. The chain combines TRBV4-1 with TRBJ2-1, with D possibly TRBD1 on 5 matching bases. The TCR originated in a human donor with Susac syndrome. The CDR3 loop is CASSQTPEVDSYYNEQFF. In nucleotides, the CDR3 is TGCGCCAGCAGCCAAACCCCAGAGGTCGACAGCTACTACAATGAGCAGTTCTTC.